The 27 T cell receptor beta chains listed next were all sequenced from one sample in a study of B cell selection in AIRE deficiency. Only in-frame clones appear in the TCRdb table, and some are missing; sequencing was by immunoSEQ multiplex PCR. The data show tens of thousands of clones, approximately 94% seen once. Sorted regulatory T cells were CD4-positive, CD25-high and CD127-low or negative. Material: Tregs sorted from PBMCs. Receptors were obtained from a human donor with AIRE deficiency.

CDR3 in amino acids: CASSLLTFSPGNTIYF. CDR3 sequence (DNA): TGTGCCAGCAGCCTATTGACATTTTCCCCCGGAAACACCATATATTTT. The chain has TRBV5-5 and TRBJ1-3; D unresolved. This CDR3 contains 16 residues. Germline CDR1 and CDR2: SGHKS and YYEKEE (reference sequence). V shed 4 bases and J shed 4 bases, with 18 bases lying between them.

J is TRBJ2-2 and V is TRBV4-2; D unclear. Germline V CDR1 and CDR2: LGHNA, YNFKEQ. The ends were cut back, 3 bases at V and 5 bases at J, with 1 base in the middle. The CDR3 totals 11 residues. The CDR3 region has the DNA TGTGCCAGCAGCCATACCGGGGAGCTGTTTTTT. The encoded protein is CASSHTGELFF.

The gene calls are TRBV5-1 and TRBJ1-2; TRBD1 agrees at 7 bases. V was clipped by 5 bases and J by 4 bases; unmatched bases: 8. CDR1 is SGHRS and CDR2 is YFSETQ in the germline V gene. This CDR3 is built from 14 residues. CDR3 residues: CASRSSGQLYGYTF. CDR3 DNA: TGCGCCAGCAGATCCTCGGGACAGCTCTATGGCTACACCTTC.

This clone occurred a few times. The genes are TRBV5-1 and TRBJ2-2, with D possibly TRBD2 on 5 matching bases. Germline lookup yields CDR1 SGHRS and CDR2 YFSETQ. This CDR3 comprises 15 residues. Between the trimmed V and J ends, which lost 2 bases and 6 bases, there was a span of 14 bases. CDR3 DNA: TGCGCCAGCAGCTTCCAGCCTTCGCGGGCCGGGGAGCTGTTTTTT. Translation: CASSFQPSRAGELFF.

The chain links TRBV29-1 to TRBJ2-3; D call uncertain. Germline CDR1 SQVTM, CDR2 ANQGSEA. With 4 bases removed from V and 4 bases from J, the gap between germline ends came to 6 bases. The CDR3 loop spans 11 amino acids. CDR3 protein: CSVAAADTQYF. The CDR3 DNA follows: TGCAGCGTTGCAGCTGCAGATACGCAGTATTTT.

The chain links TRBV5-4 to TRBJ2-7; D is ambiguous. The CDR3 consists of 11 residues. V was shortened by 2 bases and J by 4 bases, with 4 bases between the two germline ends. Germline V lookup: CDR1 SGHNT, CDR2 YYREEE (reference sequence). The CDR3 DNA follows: TGTGCCAGCAGCTTTGGGTACGAGCAGTACTTC. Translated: CASSFGYEQYF.

CDR3 region: CASNSGSPSGANVLTF. DNA for the CDR3: TGTGCCAGCAACTCGGGCAGTCCCTCTGGGGCCAACGTCCTGACTTTC. The genes are TRBV28 and TRBJ2-6; D gene ambiguous. The CDR3 is made up of 16 amino acids. The V gene lost 7 bases and the J gene lost 0 bases, with 13 bases spanning the gap. In germline, CDR1 is MDHEN, CDR2 SYDVKM.

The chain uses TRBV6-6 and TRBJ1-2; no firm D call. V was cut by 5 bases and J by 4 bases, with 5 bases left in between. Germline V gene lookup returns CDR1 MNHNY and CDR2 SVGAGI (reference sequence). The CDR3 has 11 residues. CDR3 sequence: CASSPSYGYTF. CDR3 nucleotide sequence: TGTGCCAGCAGTCCGAGCTATGGCTACACCTTC.

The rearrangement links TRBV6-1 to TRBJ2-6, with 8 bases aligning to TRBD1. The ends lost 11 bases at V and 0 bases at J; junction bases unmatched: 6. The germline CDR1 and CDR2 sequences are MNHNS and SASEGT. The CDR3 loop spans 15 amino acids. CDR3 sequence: CAFRDRISGANVLTF. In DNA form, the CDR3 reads TGTGCCTTCCGGGACAGGATCTCTGGGGCCAACGTCCTGACTTTC.

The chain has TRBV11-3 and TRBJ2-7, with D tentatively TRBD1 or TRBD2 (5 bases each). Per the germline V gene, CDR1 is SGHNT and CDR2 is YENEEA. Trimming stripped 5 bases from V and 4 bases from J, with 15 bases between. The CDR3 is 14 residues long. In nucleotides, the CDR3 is TGTGCCAGCAGCCCCCGGGACGGATATTACGAGCAGTACTTC. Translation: CASSPRDGYYEQYF. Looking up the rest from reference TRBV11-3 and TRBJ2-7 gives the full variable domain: EAGVVQSPRYKIIEKKQPVAFWCNPISGHNTLYWYLQNLGQGPELLIRYENEEAVDDSQLPKDRFSAERLKGVDSTLKIQPAELGDSAVYLCASSPRDGYYEQYFGPGTRLTVT.

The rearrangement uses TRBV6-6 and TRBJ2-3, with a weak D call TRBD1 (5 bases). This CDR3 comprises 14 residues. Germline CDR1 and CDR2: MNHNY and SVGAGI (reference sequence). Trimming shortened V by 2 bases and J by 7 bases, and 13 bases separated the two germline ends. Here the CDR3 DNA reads TGTGCCAGCAGTTACATCCAGGGTCGAAATACGCAGTATTTT. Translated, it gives CASSYIQGRNTQYF.

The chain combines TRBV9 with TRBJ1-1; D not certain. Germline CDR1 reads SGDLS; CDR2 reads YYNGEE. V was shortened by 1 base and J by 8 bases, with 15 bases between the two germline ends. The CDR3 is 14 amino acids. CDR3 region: CASSVSVESAEAFF. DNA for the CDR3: TGTGCCAGCAGCGTATCGGTGGAAAGTGCCGAAGCTTTCTTT.

The CDR3 reads CAWRGGLVIRETQYF. The CDR3 DNA follows: TGTGCCTGGAGGGGAGGTCTAGTAATACGTGAGACCCAGTACTTC. The chain couples TRBV30 to TRBJ2-5; TRBD2 might be the D (6 bases). The germline V gene has CDR1 GTSNPN and CDR2 SVGIG (reference sequence). This CDR3 has 15 residues. V was trimmed by 3 bases and J by 5 bases, leaving 19 bases between them.

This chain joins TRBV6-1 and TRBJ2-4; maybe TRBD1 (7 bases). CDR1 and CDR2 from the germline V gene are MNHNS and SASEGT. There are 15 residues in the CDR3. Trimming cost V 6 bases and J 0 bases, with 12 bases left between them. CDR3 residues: CASSGGQLAKNIQYF. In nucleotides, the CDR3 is TGTGCCAGCAGCGGGGGACAGCTAGCCAAAAACATTCAGTACTTC.

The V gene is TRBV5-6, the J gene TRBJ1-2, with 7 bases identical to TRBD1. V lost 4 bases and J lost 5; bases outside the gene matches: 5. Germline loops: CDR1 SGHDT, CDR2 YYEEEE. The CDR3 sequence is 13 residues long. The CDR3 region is CASSLTGPYGYTF. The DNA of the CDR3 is TGTGCCAGCAGCCTGACAGGGCCGTATGGCTACACCTTC.

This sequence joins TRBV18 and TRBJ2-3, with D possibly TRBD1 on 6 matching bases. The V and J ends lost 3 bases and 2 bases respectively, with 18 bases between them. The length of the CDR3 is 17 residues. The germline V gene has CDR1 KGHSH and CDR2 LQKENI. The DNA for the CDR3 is TGTGCCAGCTCACCTAATCAGGACAGCTGGAACACAGATACGCAGTATTTT. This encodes CASSPNQDSWNTDTQYF.

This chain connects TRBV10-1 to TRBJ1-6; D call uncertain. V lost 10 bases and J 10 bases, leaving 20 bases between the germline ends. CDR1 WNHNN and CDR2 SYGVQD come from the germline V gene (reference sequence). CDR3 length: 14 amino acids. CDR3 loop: CANHGQAEGSPLHF. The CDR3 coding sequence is TGCGCCAATCACGGCCAGGCCGAAGGGTCACCCCTCCACTTT.

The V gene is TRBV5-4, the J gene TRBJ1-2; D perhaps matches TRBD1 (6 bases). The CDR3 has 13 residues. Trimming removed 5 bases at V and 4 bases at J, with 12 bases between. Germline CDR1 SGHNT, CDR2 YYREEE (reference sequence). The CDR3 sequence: CASRPQGTYGYTF. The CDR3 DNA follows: TGTGCCAGCAGACCACAGGGTACCTATGGCTACACCTTC.

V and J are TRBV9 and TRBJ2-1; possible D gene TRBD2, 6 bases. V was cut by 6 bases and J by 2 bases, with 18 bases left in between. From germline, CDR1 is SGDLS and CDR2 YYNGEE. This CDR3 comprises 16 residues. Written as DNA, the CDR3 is TGTGCCAGCACCCCAGCTCCGGGGGAGGCCTACAATGAGCAGTTCTTC. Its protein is CASTPAPGEAYNEQFF.

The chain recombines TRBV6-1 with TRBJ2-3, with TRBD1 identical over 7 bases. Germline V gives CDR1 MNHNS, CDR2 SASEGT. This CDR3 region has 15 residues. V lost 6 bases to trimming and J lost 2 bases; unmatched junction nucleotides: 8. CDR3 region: CASRDLQGITDTQYF. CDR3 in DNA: TGTGCCAGCAGGGATTTACAGGGGATCACAGATACGCAGTATTTT.

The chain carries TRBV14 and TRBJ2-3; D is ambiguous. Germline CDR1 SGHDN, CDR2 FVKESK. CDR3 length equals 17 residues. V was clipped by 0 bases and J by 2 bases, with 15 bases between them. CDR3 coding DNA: TGTGCCAGCAGCCAAGATTCACGTGTTAGTTTCACAGATACGCAGTATTTT. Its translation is CASSQDSRVSFTDTQYF.

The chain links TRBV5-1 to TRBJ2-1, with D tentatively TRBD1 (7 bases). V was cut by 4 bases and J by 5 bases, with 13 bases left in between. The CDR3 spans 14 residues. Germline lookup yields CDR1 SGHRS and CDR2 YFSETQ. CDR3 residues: CASSPRGVDNEQFF. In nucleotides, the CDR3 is TGCGCCAGCAGCCCCAGGGGGGTAGACAATGAGCAGTTCTTC.

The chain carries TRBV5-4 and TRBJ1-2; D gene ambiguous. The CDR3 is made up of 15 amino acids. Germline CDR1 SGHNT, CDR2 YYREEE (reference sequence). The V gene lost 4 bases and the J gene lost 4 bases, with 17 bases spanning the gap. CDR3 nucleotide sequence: TGTGCCAGCAGCCCCGGGCCGGTCGGTACCTATGGCTACACCTTC. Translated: CASSPGPVGTYGYTF.

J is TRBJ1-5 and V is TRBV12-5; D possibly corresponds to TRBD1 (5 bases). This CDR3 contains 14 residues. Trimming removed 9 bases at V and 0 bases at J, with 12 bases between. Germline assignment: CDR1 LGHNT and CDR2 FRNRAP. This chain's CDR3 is CASSTVYSNQPQHF. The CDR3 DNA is TGTGCTAGCTCGACAGTATATAGCAATCAGCCCCAGCATTTT.

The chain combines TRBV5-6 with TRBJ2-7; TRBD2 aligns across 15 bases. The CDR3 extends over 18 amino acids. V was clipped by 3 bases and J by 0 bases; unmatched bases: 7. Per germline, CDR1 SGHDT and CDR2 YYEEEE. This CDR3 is CASSSGLAGGTYSYEQYF. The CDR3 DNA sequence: TGTGCCAGCAGCTCGGGACTAGCGGGAGGAACTTACTCCTACGAGCAGTACTTC.

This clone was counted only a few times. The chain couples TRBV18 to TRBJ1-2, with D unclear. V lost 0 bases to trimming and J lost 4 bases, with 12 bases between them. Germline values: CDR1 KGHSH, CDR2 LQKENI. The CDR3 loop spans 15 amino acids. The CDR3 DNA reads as TGTGCCAGCTCACCACCGGGCGGTGGAAGCTATGGCTACACCTTC. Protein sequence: CASSPPGGGSYGYTF.

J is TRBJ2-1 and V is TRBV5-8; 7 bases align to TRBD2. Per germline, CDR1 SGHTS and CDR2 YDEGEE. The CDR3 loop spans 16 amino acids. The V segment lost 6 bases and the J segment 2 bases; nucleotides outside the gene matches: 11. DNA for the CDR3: TGTGCCAGCACCTTCCTGACTAGCAGAGCCTACAATGAGCAGTTCTTC. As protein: CASTFLTSRAYNEQFF.